This T cell receptor beta chain appears in the sequencing data of a study of T cells in narcolepsy. The method was immunoSEQ multiplex PCR; TCRdb's version includes in-frame clones alone and lacks a portion of them. The sample includes roughly 25,000 clones, 55% to 80% of them seen just once. Study findings and constraints: Same-patient CSF and blood CD4+ T cell clonotypes included HCRT-specific and TRIB2-specific autoreactive ones.

As regards this clone: Its antigen is as yet unknown.

This receptor was identified in a human donor in good health. Sequencing input: memory (CD45RA-) CD4+ T cells from blood.

Here the CDR3 reads CASSLGGANTGELFF. The CDR3 DNA reads TGTGCCAGCAGCTTAGGTGGTGCGAACACCGGGGAGCTGTTTTTT. The chain carries TRBV7-3 and TRBJ2-2; D gene unclear. CDR1 and CDR2 from the germline V gene are SGHTA and FQGTGA. With 2 bases removed from V and 0 bases from J, the gap between germline ends came to 7 bases. The CDR3 contains 15 residues.